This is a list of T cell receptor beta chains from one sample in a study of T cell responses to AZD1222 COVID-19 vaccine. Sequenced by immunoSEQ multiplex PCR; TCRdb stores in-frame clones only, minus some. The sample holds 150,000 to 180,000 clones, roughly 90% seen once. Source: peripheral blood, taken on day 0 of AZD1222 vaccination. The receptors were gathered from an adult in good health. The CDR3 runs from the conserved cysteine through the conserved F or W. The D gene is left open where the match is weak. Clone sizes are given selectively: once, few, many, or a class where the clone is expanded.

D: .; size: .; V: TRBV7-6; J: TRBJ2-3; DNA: TGTGCCAGCAGCGGATCTAACAGGGGGAATAAGGGAGCGGGAAGCACAGATACGCAGTATTTT; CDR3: CASSGSNRGNKGAGSTDTQYF
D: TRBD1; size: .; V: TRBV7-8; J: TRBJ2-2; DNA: TGTGCCAGCAGCTCAGGGGGCACCGGGGAGCTGTTTTTT; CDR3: CASSSGGTGELFF
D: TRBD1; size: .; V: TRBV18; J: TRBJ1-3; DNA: TGTGCCAGCTCACCACAGGGGGCGGCAGGAAACACCATATATTTT; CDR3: CASSPQGAAGNTIYF
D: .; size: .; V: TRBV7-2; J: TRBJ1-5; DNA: TGTGCCAGCAGCTTGGGTCGGGGTCGGGGTCAGCCCCAGCATTTT; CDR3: CASSLGRGRGQPQHF
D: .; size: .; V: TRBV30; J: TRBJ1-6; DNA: TGTGCCTGGTCGACAGTAAGCTCACCCCTCCACTTT; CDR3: CAWSTVSSPLHF
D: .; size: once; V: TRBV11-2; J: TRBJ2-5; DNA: TGTGCCAGCAGCGGCCAGTCGGAGACCCAGTACTTC; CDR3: CASSGQSETQYF
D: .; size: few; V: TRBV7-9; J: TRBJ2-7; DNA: TGTGCCAGCAGCAATCCCCCAGGCAGTGAGCAGTACTTC; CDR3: CASSNPPGSEQYF
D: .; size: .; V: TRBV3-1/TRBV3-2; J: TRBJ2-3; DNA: TGTGCCAGCAGCCCTGGCGCGGGGTACGGCACAGATACGCAGTATTTT; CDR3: CASSPGAGYGTDTQYF
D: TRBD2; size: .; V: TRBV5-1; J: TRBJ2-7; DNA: TGCGCCAGCAGCTTGCCTAGCGGGAGAAACGAGCAGTACTTC; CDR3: CASSLPSGRNEQYF
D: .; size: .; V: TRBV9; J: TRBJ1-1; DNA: TGTGCCAGCAGCGTAGGGTACTTGAACACTGAAGCTTTCTTT; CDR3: CASSVGYLNTEAFF
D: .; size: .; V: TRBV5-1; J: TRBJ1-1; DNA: TGCGCCAGCAGCTTGCAGGGCCACGGACGGGCGGTAGGGAACACTGAAGCTTTCTTT; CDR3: CASSLQGHGRAVGNTEAFF
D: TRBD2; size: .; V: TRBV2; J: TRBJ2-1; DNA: TGTGCCAGCAGTGATCTAGGGACTAGCGGGCTGAATGAGCAGTTCTTC; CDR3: CASSDLGTSGLNEQFF
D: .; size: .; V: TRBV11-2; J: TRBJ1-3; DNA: TGTGCCAGCAGCTTAGATATCTCTGGAAACACCATATATTTT; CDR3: CASSLDISGNTIYF
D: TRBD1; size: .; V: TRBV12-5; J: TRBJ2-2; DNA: TGTGCTACCTACGGACAGGACACCGGGGAGCTGTTTTTT; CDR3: CATYGQDTGELFF
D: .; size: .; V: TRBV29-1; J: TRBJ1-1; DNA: TGCAGCCTCGACAACACTGAAGCTTTCTTT; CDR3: CSLDNTEAFF
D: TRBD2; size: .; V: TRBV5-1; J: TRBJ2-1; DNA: TGCGCCAGCACCCCGGGACTAGCGCACAATGAGCAGTTCTTC; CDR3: CASTPGLAHNEQFF
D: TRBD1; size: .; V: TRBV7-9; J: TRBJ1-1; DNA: TGTGCCAGCAGCCCTGGACAGGTCGAGCTGGAAGCTTTCTTT; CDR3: CASSPGQVELEAFF
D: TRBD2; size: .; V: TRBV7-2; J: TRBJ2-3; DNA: TGTGCCAGCAGCTCGAGCGGGGGGGCGGGAGATACGCAGTATTTT; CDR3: CASSSSGGAGDTQYF
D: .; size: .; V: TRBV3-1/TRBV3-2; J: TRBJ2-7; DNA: TGTGCCAGCAGCCCCGGACCCTCGGAGCAGTACTTC; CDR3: CASSPGPSEQYF
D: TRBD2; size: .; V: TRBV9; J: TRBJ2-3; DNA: TGTGCCAGCAGCGAGCGGGGGGGCACAGATACGCAGTATTTT; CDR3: CASSERGGTDTQYF
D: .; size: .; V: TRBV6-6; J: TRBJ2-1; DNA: TGTGCCAGCAGTTACTCGCGAGGGGGGGGTGAGCAGTTCTTC; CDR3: CASSYSRGGGEQFF
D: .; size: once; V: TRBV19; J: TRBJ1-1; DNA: TGTGCCAGTAGCCCTCGAGGACGGCAGAACACTGAAGCTTTCTTT; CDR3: CASSPRGRQNTEAFF
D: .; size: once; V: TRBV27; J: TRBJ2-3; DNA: TGTGCCAGCAGTTTAGATTACCGGGATACGCAGTATTTT; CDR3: CASSLDYRDTQYF
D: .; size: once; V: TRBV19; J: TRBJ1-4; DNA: TGTGCCAGTAGTATAGCGGCGGGGGGCGGTGAAAAACTGTTTTTT; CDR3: CASSIAAGGGEKLFF
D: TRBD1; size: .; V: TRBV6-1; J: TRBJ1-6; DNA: TGTGCCAGCAGTGCACCGGGACAGGGGGCGAATTCACCCCTCCACTTT; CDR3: CASSAPGQGANSPLHF
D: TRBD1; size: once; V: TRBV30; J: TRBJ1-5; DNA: TGTGCCTGGAGTGTAGGGGCAGGGGGTAATCAGCCCCAGCATTTT; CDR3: CAWSVGAGGNQPQHF
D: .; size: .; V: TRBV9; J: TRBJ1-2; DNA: TGTGCCAGCAGCGTAGCTGGCGCCCCTGTAACCTTC; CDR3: CASSVAGAPVTF
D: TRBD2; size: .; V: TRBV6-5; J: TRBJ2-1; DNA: TGTGCCACCCTTCGGAGCGGGGGGTCTTACAATGAGCAGTTCTTC; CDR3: CATLRSGGSYNEQFF
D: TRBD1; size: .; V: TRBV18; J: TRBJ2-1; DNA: TGTGCCAGCTCCGAAAGTGGGACAGGGGGCTTGGGTGAGCAGTTCTTC; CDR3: CASSESGTGGLGEQFF
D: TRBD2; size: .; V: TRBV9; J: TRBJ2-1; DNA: TGTGCCAGCAGCGTAGCTGGGCTAGCGGGAGACGGCGGGACGTACAATGAGCAGTTCTTC; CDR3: CASSVAGLAGDGGTYNEQFF
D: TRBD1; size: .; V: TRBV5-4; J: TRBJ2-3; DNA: TGTGCCAGCAGCGCCCGGGACAGGGTACTAGATACGCAGTATTTT; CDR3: CASSARDRVLDTQYF
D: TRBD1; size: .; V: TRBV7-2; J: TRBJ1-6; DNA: TGTGCCAGCAGCTTAGTTGACAGGGCGGATTCACCCCTCCACTTT; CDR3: CASSLVDRADSPLHF
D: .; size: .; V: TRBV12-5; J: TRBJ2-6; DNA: TGTGCTAGTGGGTTGTCTGGGGCCAACGTCCTGACTTTC; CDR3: CASGLSGANVLTF
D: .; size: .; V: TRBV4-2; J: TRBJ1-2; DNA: TGTGCCAGCAGCCAAGATCCCAGCCCTGGGAAGGGCTACACCTTC; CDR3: CASSQDPSPGKGYTF
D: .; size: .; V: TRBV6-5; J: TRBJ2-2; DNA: TGTGCCAGCAGTTATGATGAGCGGATGAACACCGGGGAGCTGTTTTTT; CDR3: CASSYDERMNTGELFF
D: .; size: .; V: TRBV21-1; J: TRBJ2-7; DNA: TGTGCCAGCAGCCCGAGGGAGGTGACCCTCTACGAGCAGTACTTC; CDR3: CASSPREVTLYEQYF
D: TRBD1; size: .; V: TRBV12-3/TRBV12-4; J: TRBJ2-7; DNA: TGTGCCAGCAGTTTGAGACAGGGCTACGAGCAGTACTTC; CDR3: CASSLRQGYEQYF
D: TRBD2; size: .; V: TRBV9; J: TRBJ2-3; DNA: TGTGCCAGCAGCGTAGGACTAGCGGGGGGATCTAGCACAGATACGCAGTATTTT; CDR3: CASSVGLAGGSSTDTQYF
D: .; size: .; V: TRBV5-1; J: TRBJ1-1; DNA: TGCGCCAGCAGTTACCAGGGCGAAGTAATGAACACTGAAGCTTTCTTT; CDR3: CASSYQGEVMNTEAFF
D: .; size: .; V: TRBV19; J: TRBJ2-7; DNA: TGTGCCAGTAGTATCCTAGGGGGGCGGGAGCAGTACTTC; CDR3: CASSILGGREQYF
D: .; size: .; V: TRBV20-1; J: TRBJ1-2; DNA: TGCAGTCCCCCAGGAGGCTACACCTTC; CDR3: CSPPGGYTF
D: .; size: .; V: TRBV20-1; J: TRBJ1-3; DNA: TGCAGTGCTAGAGGGGTAAACACCATATATTTT; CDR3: CSARGVNTIYF
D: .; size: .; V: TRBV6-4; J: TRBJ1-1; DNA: TGTGCCAGCAGGGGGGAAGGAACGAACACTGAAGCTTTCTTT; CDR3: CASRGEGTNTEAFF
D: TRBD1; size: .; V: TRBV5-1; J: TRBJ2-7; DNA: TGCGCCAGCAGCTTGGGCGGGACAGGGGATTACGAGCAGTACTTC; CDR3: CASSLGGTGDYEQYF
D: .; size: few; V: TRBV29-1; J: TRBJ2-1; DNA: TGCAGCGCTAGACGCGAAATTCAGTTCTTC; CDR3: CSARREIQFF
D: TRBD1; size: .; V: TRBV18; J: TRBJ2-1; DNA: TGTGCCAGCTCAGAGGGACAGTACAATGAGCAGTTCTTC; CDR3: CASSEGQYNEQFF
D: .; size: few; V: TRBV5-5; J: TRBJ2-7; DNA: TGTGCCAGCAGCCGAATAGGATCTTCCTCCTACGAGCAGTACTTC; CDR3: CASSRIGSSSYEQYF
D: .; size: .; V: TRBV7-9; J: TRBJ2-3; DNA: TGTGCCAGCAGCTTAGTGGGGACAGATACGCAGTATTTT; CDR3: CASSLVGTDTQYF
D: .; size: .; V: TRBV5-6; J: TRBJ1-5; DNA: TGTGCCAGCAGCTTGGGGGCGGGGCATAGCAATCAGCCCCAGCATTTT; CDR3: CASSLGAGHSNQPQHF
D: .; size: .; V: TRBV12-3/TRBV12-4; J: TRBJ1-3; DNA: TGTGCCAGCAGTTTAGCGCAAGGAAACACCATATATTTT; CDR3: CASSLAQGNTIYF
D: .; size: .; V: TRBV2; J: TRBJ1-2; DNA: TGTGCCAGCAACCCTTTGGGCGGAGAGGTGGGCTACACCTTC; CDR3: CASNPLGGEVGYTF
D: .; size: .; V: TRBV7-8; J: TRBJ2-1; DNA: TGTGCCAGCAGACAGCGGACTGTTTACTCCTACAATGAGCAGTTCTTC; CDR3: CASRQRTVYSYNEQFF
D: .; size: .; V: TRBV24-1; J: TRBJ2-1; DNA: TGTGCCACCAGTGACCAGGGCCACCTTAATAATGAGCAGTTCTTC; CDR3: CATSDQGHLNNEQFF